This TCR beta chain was sequenced in a study of follicular helper T cells after annual influenza vaccination. Here immunoSEQ multiplex PCR was the method, and the copy in TCRdb shows in-frame clones only, minus some. There are approximately 11,000 clones in the sample; under 80% occur only once, and approximately 0.9% lies in the top ten. After removal of 5 bases from V and 0 bases from J, the junction contained 8 bases not matched to a gene. The CDR3 sequence is 16 residues long. The V gene's germline CDR1 is SGHTA and CDR2 FQGNSA. Adults were given seasonal inactivated influenza vaccine, and blood CD4 subsets were sorted before and after vaccination.

Specimen: CXCR5- memory CD4+ T cells sorted from blood, collected 6 weeks after influenza vaccination. This TCR derives from an adult who received the influenza vaccine. V is TRBV7-2 and J is TRBJ1-1, with 8 bases lining up with TRBD1. The CDR3 DNA reads TGTGCCAGCAGCCTTTGGACAGGGAAAATGAACACTGAAGCTTTCTTT. Translation gives CASSLWTGKMNTEAFF.